The source of this TCR beta chain is a study of CD8 T cells in ankylosing spondylitis. This clonotype was detected many times. No antigen is known for it. Findings and caveats of the study: Characteristic of ankylosing spondylitis blood, it appeared, was a TCR beta motif comprising several highly homologous variants.

The CDR3 length is 15 residues. The ends were cut back, 6 bases at V and 2 bases at J, with 17 bases in the middle. The germline V gene encodes CDR1 SGHTS and CDR2 YDEGEE. For TCR beta, libraries came from quantitative 5'-RACE with molecular barcodes. TCRdb re-called the 5' RACE reads with MiXCR, one entry per CDR3 protein. The sample consists of 200,000 to 300,000 distinct CDR3 sequences, around 7.8% of them appearing once. The clonotype comes from a male donor with ankylosing spondylitis or in good health (not recorded which). V and J are TRBV5-8 and TRBJ1-1, with D possibly matching TRBD1 (6 bases). The material sequenced was blood, either unsorted or a sorted T cell fraction (not recorded which). CDR3 nucleotides: TGTGCCAGCAAGCTGGGAGGGGGGGAAAACACTGAAGCTTTCTTT. Amino acids: CASKLGGGENTEAFF.